A single sample is the source of the 23 T cell receptor beta chains below, sequenced in a study of cytomegalovirus exposure and HLA in healthy donors. Use of 60 Vbeta and 13 Jbeta primers characterized the PCR. The method was immunoSEQ multiplex PCR; TCRdb's version includes in-frame clones alone and lacks a portion of them. The data show over 200,000 clones, with roughly 82% seen just once and 5% to 6.5% held by the top ten. The sample comprised PBMCs. The receptors here all came from a middle-aged woman in good health and CMV-seropositive.

This chain connects TRBV7-8 to TRBJ2-6, with a possible D match to TRBD1 (5 bases). Germline V gene sequence: CDR1 SGHVS, CDR2 FQNEAQ. This CDR3 is 16 amino acids long. V was pared by 6 bases and J by 0 bases, with 12 bases between. Written as DNA, the CDR3 is TGTGCCAGCAGGGCTAGTGGGGCCTCTGGGGCCAACGTCCTGACTTTC. It yields the protein CASRASGASGANVLTF.

This rearrangement joins TRBV7-6 to TRBJ2-3; TRBD2 might be the D (6 bases). There are 14 residues in the CDR3. V was clipped by 3 bases and J by 1 base, with 8 bases between them. The germline gives CDR1 SGHVS, CDR2 FNYEAQ. CDR3 DNA: TGTGCCAGCAGCTTGGAGCGGGGCACAGATACGCAGTATTTT. Its protein product is CASSLERGTDTQYF.

The chain employs TRBV5-4 and TRBJ2-5, with D possibly TRBD1 on 6 matching bases. The V gene lost 3 bases and the J gene lost 1 base, with 13 bases spanning the gap. This CDR3 region has 15 residues. Germline CDR1 SGHNT, CDR2 YYREEE (reference sequence). The CDR3 sequence is CASSSEQGFQETQYF. The CDR3 DNA follows: TGTGCCAGCAGCTCGGAACAGGGCTTCCAAGAGACCCAGTACTTC.

The chain links TRBV5-5 to TRBJ2-2, with D possibly matching TRBD1 (6 bases). Between the trimmed V and J ends, which lost 0 bases and 6 bases, there was a span of 15 bases. Germline values: CDR1 SGHKS, CDR2 YYEKEE (reference sequence). The CDR3 extends over 16 amino acids. The CDR3 DNA is TGTGCCAGCAGCTTGGGGGGGCTGACAGGTCCCGGGGAGCTGTTTTTT. This sequence encodes CASSLGGLTGPGELFF.

V gene TRBV18 combines with J gene TRBJ1-1, with TRBD1 as a possible D gene (6 bases). Trimming took off 2 bases at V and 1 base at J, with 14 bases between the two ends. The CDR3 contains 16 residues. Germline assignment: CDR1 KGHSH and CDR2 LQKENI. The CDR3 DNA reads as TGTGCCAGCTCACCAGGGACACCCGCACCGAACACTGAAGCTTTCTTT. Its translation is CASSPGTPAPNTEAFF.

The V and J genes are TRBV30 and TRBJ1-5, with D possibly matching TRBD1 (5 bases). V lost 2 bases to trimming and J lost 9 bases, with 8 bases between them. The CDR3 has 11 amino acids. Germline V gene sequence: CDR1 GTSNPN, CDR2 SVGIG (reference sequence). The CDR3 nucleotides read TGTGCCTGGAGTCTCGGGGGGCCCCAGCATTTT. It yields the protein CAWSLGGPQHF.

This chain connects TRBV5-1 to TRBJ2-5; 8 nucleotides agree with TRBD2. Per germline, CDR1 SGHRS and CDR2 YFSETQ. CDR3 length: 14 residues. V gave up 4 bases and J gave up 5 bases; unmatched junction bases: 7. The CDR3 DNA reads TGCGCCAGCAGCAGAGCGGGAGTAGGTGAGACCCAGTACTTC. Translation gives CASSRAGVGETQYF.

The chain is built from TRBV5-1 and TRBJ2-3; D remains unclear. Germline V gene lookup returns CDR1 SGHRS and CDR2 YFSETQ. The CDR3 is made up of 14 amino acids. Trimming removed 7 bases at V and 0 bases at J, with 12 bases between. The CDR3 DNA sequence: TGCGCCAGCGGCCCGGGTACTAGCACAGATACGCAGTATTTT. This encodes CASGPGTSTDTQYF.

CDR3 in DNA: TGTGCCAGCAGAGAATGGGGCCGGTCCTCCTACGAGCAGTACTTC. Residues: CASREWGRSSYEQYF. This rearrangement joins TRBV7-9 to TRBJ2-5; D may be TRBD1 (5 bases). The last part of the DNA fits TRBJ2-7 better; the J call may be wrong. Germline V gene sequence: CDR1 SEHNR, CDR2 FQNEAQ (reference sequence). This CDR3 comprises 15 residues.

The chain is built from TRBV7-6 and TRBJ1-5; D remains unclear. The length of the CDR3 is 13 residues. V was trimmed by 3 bases and J by 4 bases, leaving 7 bases between them. Germline CDR1 is SGHVS and CDR2 is FNYEAQ. In DNA, the CDR3 is TGTGCCAGCAGCTTGGACTCTAATCAGCCCCAGCATTTT. Protein: CASSLDSNQPQHF.

The chain has TRBV7-9 and TRBJ1-2; D call uncertain. From germline, CDR1 is SEHNR and CDR2 FQNEAQ (reference sequence). The length of the CDR3 is 15 residues. V was pared by 5 bases and J by 0 bases, with 13 bases between. The CDR3 loop is CASSPLGGSNYGYTF. The CDR3 nucleotides are TGTGCCAGCAGCCCGTTGGGCGGGTCTAACTATGGCTACACCTTC.

This rearrangement joins TRBV11-3 to TRBJ2-5; 14 bases map to TRBD2. CDR1 is SGHNT, CDR2 YENEEA, per germline. The CDR3 contains 16 residues. The ends lost 2 bases at V and 5 bases at J; junction bases unmatched: 4. CDR3 nucleotides: TGTGCCAGCAGCTTAAGACTAGCGGGGGGGGCGGAGACCCAGTACTTC. Its protein product is CASSLRLAGGAETQYF.

This chain uses TRBV18 with TRBJ1-2; D perhaps matches TRBD1 (5 bases). The CDR3 sequence is 15 residues long. Trimming pared 3 bases from V and 4 bases from J, leaving 15 bases between. Germline CDR1 is KGHSH and CDR2 is LQKENI. As DNA, the CDR3 is TGTGCCAGCTCACCCCCCGGGGGGACCTTCTATGGCTACACCTTC. It translates to CASSPPGGTFYGYTF.

This chain connects TRBV2 to TRBJ2-7, with D hard to call. This CDR3 has 13 amino acids. Germline V gene sequence: CDR1 SNHLY, CDR2 FYNNEI. V lost 4 bases and J 3 bases, leaving 10 bases between the germline ends. CDR3 DNA: TGTGCCAGCAGTGTCTCAGTATTCTACGAGCAGTACTTC. Protein: CASSVSVFYEQYF.

Here the CDR3 DNA reads TGTGCCAGCAGCACACGGGGGGCCCCTGGGGCCAACGTCCTGACTTTC. This gives the protein CASSTRGAPGANVLTF. The genes are TRBV11-3 and TRBJ2-6; D might be TRBD2 (7 bases). With 5 bases removed from V and 2 bases from J, the gap between germline ends came to 13 bases. CDR1 and CDR2 from the germline V gene are SGHNT and YENEEA. This CDR3 has 16 amino acids.

The V and J genes are TRBV27 and TRBJ1-1; D may be TRBD1 (5 bases). In germline, CDR1 is MNHEY, CDR2 SMNVEV (reference sequence). The CDR3 sequence is 13 residues long. V gave up 2 bases and J gave up 4 bases, with 8 bases separating them. CDR3 loop: CASSLGRATEAFF. The CDR3 DNA reads TGTGCCAGCAGTTTAGGCAGGGCCACTGAAGCTTTCTTT.

The gene calls are TRBV6-4 and TRBJ2-3, with D tentatively TRBD2 (5 bases). V dropped 6 bases and J dropped 3 bases, with 19 bases sitting between them. The CDR3 is made up of 16 amino acids. Per germline, CDR1 MRHNA and CDR2 SNTAGT. The CDR3 DNA reads TGTGCCAGCAGCCTAGGAATCGGGGAAGCGACAGATACGCAGTATTTT. It codes for CASSLGIGEATDTQYF.

The gene calls are TRBV4-3 and TRBJ2-1; a possible D gene is TRBD2 (5 bases). The CDR3 extends over 13 amino acids. From germline, CDR1 is LGHNA and CDR2 YSLEER. The germline V and J ends were trimmed by 0 bases and 10 bases, with 10 bases remaining between them. CDR3 coding DNA: TGCGCCAGCAGCCAAGATCTAGCCAGAGAGCAGTTCTTC. This codes for CASSQDLAREQFF.

The rearrangement joins TRBV18 to TRBJ2-3; D call uncertain. Germline CDR1 reads KGHSH; CDR2 reads LQKENI. The CDR3 has 13 residues. The V end lost 2 bases, the J end lost 6 bases, and 9 bases lay between the germline ends. The CDR3 DNA is TGTGCCAGCTCACCATCCGCCGGGGATACGCAGTATTTT. Protein product: CASSPSAGDTQYF.

Concerning this clone itself: Germline is not matched at one junction end, which may reflect a read error. The V and J genes are TRBV7-9 and TRBJ1-4; TRBD1 agrees at 7 bases. Germline assignment: CDR1 SEHNR and CDR2 FQNEAQ (reference sequence). The CDR3 is 14 residues long. CDR3 DNA: TGTTCCAGCAGCGACCGACAGGGCGGCGAAAAACTGTTTTTT. Translating gives CSSSDRQGGEKLFF.

The J gene is TRBJ2-1, the V gene TRBV9, with a tentative D call TRBD1 (5 bases). Germline V lookup: CDR1 SGDLS, CDR2 YYNGEE. The CDR3 runs 16 residues. The V gene lost 3 bases and the J gene lost 4 bases, with 17 bases spanning the gap. The CDR3 DNA reads TGTGCCAGCAGCGCAGACCCGATGGGGCAATACAATGAGCAGTTCTTC. This encodes CASSADPMGQYNEQFF.

The V gene is TRBV7-9, the J gene TRBJ2-2, with 12 bases that match TRBD2. Germline-derived CDR1 and CDR2 are SEHNR and FQNEAQ (reference sequence). The CDR3 is 15 amino acids. J lost 8 bases, V lost 5 bases, and 6 bases had no gene match. Here the CDR3 DNA reads TGTGCCAGCAGCGACAGACTAGCGGGGGCTGGGGAGCTGTTTTTT. It translates to CASSDRLAGAGELFF.

The CDR3 sequence: CASSEETGGRLYGYTF. The CDR3 nucleotides read TGTGCCAGCAGCGAAGAGACAGGGGGTCGACTCTATGGCTACACCTTC. The chain uses TRBV7-2 and TRBJ1-2; 9 nucleotides line up with TRBD1. V lost 5 bases to trimming and J lost 4 bases; unmatched junction nucleotides: 11. This CDR3 is built from 16 residues. Germline V lookup: CDR1 SGHTA, CDR2 FQGNSA. The full variable domain, completed using reference TRBV7-2 and TRBJ1-2, is GAGVSQSPSNKVTEKGKDVELRCDPISGHTALYWYRQSLGQGLEFLIYFQGNSAPDKSGLPSDRFSAERTGGSVSTLTIQRTQQEDSAVYLCASSEETGGRLYGYTFGSGTRLTVV.